One and the same sample provided the 29 T cell receptor beta chains below, sequenced in a study of CXCR3-negative and CXCR3-positive naive CD8 T cells. Overall study findings and caveats: Researchers report that CXCR3-positive naive cells carry more hydrophobic TRB CDR3s than CXCR3-negative naive cells.

These receptors' antigens are unknown. The method, 5' RACE with UMI labels, was used to prepare the TRB cDNA libraries. TCRdb reanalyzed the 5' RACE reads and collapses them to one entry per CDR3 protein, without DNA. The sample totals over 95,000 distinct CDR3 sequences. The sequenced sample was naive CXCR3+ CD8+ T cells from blood. Specified subset: CD45RO-CCR7+CD27+CD95- naive CD8+ T cells expressing CXCR3 (TNR3+). These TCRs come from a human donor in good health. Some clones in this sample may be carry-over from other donors' samples.

The chain couples TRBV28 to TRBJ2-7; TCRdb proposes TRBD2, but this gene call is untestable without DNA. The CDR3 is 15 amino acids. CDR1 is MDHEN, CDR2 SYDVKM, per germline. CDR3 region: CASSSLWQSDGEQYF.

The chain combines TRBV13 with TRBJ1-1. Germline CDR1 PRHDT, CDR2 FYEKMQ (reference sequence). There are 15 residues in the CDR3. The CDR3 is CASSLGTQADLEAFF.

This chain's CDR3 is CSVARTYAAGGTGELFF. The chain links TRBV29-1 to TRBJ2-2; TCRdb proposes TRBD2, but this gene call is untestable without DNA. Germline V gene data show CDR1 as SQVTM and CDR2 as ANQGSEA. The CDR3 is 17 residues long.

The chain's CDR3 is CASSLSSWSSYEQYF. The V gene is TRBV28, the J gene TRBJ2-7. The CDR3 is made up of 15 amino acids. CDR1 and CDR2 (germline): MDHEN, SYDVKM.

The CDR3 loop is CASSYSAGIYQETQYF. The genes are TRBV6-6 and TRBJ2-5. There are 16 residues in the CDR3. CDR1 and CDR2 (germline): MNHNY, SVGAGI (reference sequence).

J is TRBJ2-7 and V is TRBV27; TCRdb picks TRBD1, but there is no DNA to check that call. The CDR3 contains 16 residues. The V gene's germline CDR1 is MNHEY and CDR2 SMNVEV (reference sequence). The CDR3 sequence: CASSLRWGGRSYEQYF.

The chain has TRBV29-1 and TRBJ2-7; TCRdb lists TRBD1, though no DNA is available to test this call. Germline CDR1 SQVTM, CDR2 ANQGSEA. The CDR3 sequence is 12 residues long. CDR3 loop: CSVVQGTSEQYF.

The chain uses TRBV10-3 and TRBJ2-7; TCRdb picks TRBD1, but there is no DNA to check that call. This CDR3 contains 13 residues. Germline loops: CDR1 ENHRY, CDR2 SYGVKD. The CDR3 is CAIGGQGAYEQYF.

The chain has TRBV30 and TRBJ2-5; TCRdb selects TRBD1, and the lack of DNA leaves this call unchecked. This CDR3 has 14 amino acids. Germline CDR1 and CDR2: GTSNPN and SVGIG (reference sequence). CDR3 sequence reads: CAWSITGGAETQYF.

V is TRBV3-1 and J is TRBJ2-2; the D call from TCRdb, TRBD1, cannot be confirmed without DNA. The CDR3 has 17 amino acids. Germline CDR1 and CDR2: LGHDT and YNNKEL (reference sequence). The CDR3 reads CASSQVPFLGGPGELFF.

This chain links TRBV10-1 with TRBJ2-5; absent DNA, TCRdb's TRBD2 call cannot be checked. This CDR3 has 17 residues. Looked up from germline, CDR1 is WNHNN and CDR2 is SYGVQD (reference sequence). The CDR3 sequence: CASSEPGLVKFQETQYF.

V is TRBV7-9 and J is TRBJ2-7; the D call from TCRdb, TRBD1, cannot be confirmed without DNA. The CDR3 is 14 amino acids. Germline V gene lookup returns CDR1 SEHNR and CDR2 FQNEAQ (reference sequence). The CDR3 spells CASSTRDGSYEQYF.

The rearrangement uses TRBV7-9 and TRBJ2-1; TCRdb outputs TRBD1, but without DNA this stays unchecked. Germline V lookup: CDR1 SEHNR, CDR2 FQNEAQ (reference sequence). This CDR3 region has 15 residues. CDR3 in amino acids: CASSFRDRGVGEQFF.

The chain employs TRBV20-1 and TRBJ2-7; lacking DNA, the TRBD2 call made by TCRdb goes unchecked. This CDR3 has 12 residues. The germline CDR1 and CDR2 sequences are DFQATT and SNEGSKA (reference sequence). The CDR3: CSAWTISYEQYF.

The chain recombines TRBV29-1 with TRBJ2-2; no DNA is available, so the TRBD2 call from TCRdb remains unchecked. The CDR3 spans 14 residues. Germline CDR1 and CDR2: SQVTM and ANQGSEA. CDR3 residues: CSVQGLSNTGELFF.

This chain joins TRBV29-1 and TRBJ2-5; TCRdb selects TRBD1, and the lack of DNA leaves this call unchecked. CDR3 length equals 12 residues. CDR1 and CDR2 from the germline V gene are SQVTM and ANQGSEA. The CDR3 is CSAGTGKETQYF.

V is TRBV20-1 and J is TRBJ2-1. The germline gives CDR1 DFQATT, CDR2 SNEGSKA (reference sequence). The CDR3 has 11 amino acids. The CDR3 loop is CSARDTHEQFF.

This chain connects TRBV5-5 to TRBJ1-2; TCRdb proposes TRBD1, but this gene call is untestable without DNA. Germline assignment: CDR1 SGHKS and CDR2 YYEKEE (reference sequence). This CDR3 has 15 amino acids. This chain's CDR3 is CASRSGTGGLYGYTF.

The rearrangement joins TRBV29-1 to TRBJ2-1. The CDR3 has 15 amino acids. Germline V CDR1 and CDR2: SQVTM, ANQGSEA. CDR3 amino acids: CSVEDESGFYNEQFF.

CDR3 loop: CASSQGGGSPLHF. This chain links TRBV9 with TRBJ1-6; TCRdb selects TRBD1, and the lack of DNA leaves this call unchecked. The CDR3 covers 13 residues. Germline V gene sequence: CDR1 SGDLS, CDR2 YYNGEE. Complete variable domain (other parts from reference TRBV9 and TRBJ1-6): DSGVTQTPKHLITATGQRVTLRCSPRSGDLSVYWYQQSLDQGLQFLIQYYNGEERAKGNILERFSAQQFPDLHSELNLSSLELGDSALYFCASSQGGGSPLHFGNGTRLTVT.

The rearrangement uses TRBV29-1 and TRBJ2-3; TCRdb's assignment of TRBD1 cannot be checked, as there is no DNA. The CDR3 length is 13 residues. Germline lookup yields CDR1 SQVTM and CDR2 ANQGSEA. The CDR3 spells CSVVQGILNTQYF.

V is TRBV12-3 or TRBV12-4 and J is TRBJ1-4; no DNA is available, so the TRBD1 call from TCRdb remains unchecked. CDR3 length equals 13 residues. CDR3: CASSDGLFGQEAF.

The chain couples TRBV9 to TRBJ2-2; as DNA is missing, the TRBD1 call by TCRdb cannot be tested. Germline loops: CDR1 SGDLS, CDR2 YYNGEE. The CDR3 sequence is 14 residues long. The CDR3 loop reads CASSSAGQTGELFF.

This chain links TRBV15 with TRBJ1-5. Germline-derived CDR1 and CDR2 are LNHNV and YYDKDF (reference sequence). The CDR3 consists of 15 residues. CDR3 loop: CATSTRERAGQPQHF. Full variable domain (missing parts from reference TRBV15 and TRBJ1-5): DAMVIQNPRYQVTQFGKPVTLSCSQTLNHNVMYWYQQKSSQAPKLLFHYYDKDFNNEADTPDNFQSRRPNTSFCFLDIRSPGLGDTAMYLCATSTRERAGQPQHFGDGTRLSIL.

The V gene is TRBV9, the J gene TRBJ2-1; the TCRdb D gene call, TRBD2, has no DNA to confirm it. This CDR3 contains 19 residues. In germline, CDR1 is SGDLS, CDR2 YYNGEE. CDR3 in amino acids: CASSVGLAGGTSSYNEQFF.

The chain recombines TRBV7-2 with TRBJ2-5; TCRdb proposes TRBD2, but this gene call is untestable without DNA. The CDR3 totals 15 residues. Per the germline V gene, CDR1 is SGHTA and CDR2 is FQGNSA. This CDR3 reads CASSLVASGQETQYF.

The V and J genes are TRBV7-2 and TRBJ2-3; TCRdb selects TRBD2, and the lack of DNA leaves this call unchecked. Germline V lookup: CDR1 SGHTA, CDR2 FQGNSA. The CDR3 contains 19 residues. CDR3: CASSRPFLLAGENTDTQYF.

This sequence joins TRBV7-3 and TRBJ2-1; TCRdb selects TRBD1, and the lack of DNA leaves this call unchecked. The CDR3 runs to 16 residues. Germline V gene data show CDR1 as SGHTA and CDR2 as FQGTGA. This chain's CDR3 is CASSLDPGVVVNEQFF.

This chain joins TRBV12-3 or TRBV12-4 and TRBJ2-1. The CDR3 loop spans 13 amino acids. The chain's CDR3 is CASSLAVLNEQFF.